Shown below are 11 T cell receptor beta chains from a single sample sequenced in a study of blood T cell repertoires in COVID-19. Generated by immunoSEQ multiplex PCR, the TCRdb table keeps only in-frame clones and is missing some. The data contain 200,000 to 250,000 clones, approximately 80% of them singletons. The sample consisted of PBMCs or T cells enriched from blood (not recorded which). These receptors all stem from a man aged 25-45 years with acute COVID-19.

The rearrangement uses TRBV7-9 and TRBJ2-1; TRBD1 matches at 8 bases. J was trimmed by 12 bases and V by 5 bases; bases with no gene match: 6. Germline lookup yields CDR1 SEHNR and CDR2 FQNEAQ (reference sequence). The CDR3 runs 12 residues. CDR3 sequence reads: CASSHGTGRQFF. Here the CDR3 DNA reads TGTGCCAGCAGCCACGGGACAGGACGGCAGTTCTTC.

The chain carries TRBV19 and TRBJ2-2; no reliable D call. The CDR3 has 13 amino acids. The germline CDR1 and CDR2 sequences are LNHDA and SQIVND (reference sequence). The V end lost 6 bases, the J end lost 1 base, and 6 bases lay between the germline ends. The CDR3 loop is CASSGLNTGELFF. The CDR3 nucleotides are TGTGCCAGTAGCGGTCTGAACACCGGGGAGCTGTTTTTT.

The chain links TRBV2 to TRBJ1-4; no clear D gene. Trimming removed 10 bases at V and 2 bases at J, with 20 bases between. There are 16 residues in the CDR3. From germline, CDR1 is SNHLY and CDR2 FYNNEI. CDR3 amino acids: CATVPGESSTNEKLFF. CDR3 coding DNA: TGTGCCACCGTACCGGGAGAATCGAGCACTAATGAAAAACTGTTTTTT.

DNA for the CDR3: TGCGCCAGCAGTTTCACCGGGGTTAAGGACACTGAAGCTTTCTTT. This translates into CASSFTGVKDTEAFF. This chain uses TRBV5-1 with TRBJ1-1; D unresolved. Germline-derived CDR1 and CDR2 are SGHRS and YFSETQ. This CDR3 has 15 amino acids. Trimming pared 5 bases from V and 3 bases from J, leaving 17 bases between.

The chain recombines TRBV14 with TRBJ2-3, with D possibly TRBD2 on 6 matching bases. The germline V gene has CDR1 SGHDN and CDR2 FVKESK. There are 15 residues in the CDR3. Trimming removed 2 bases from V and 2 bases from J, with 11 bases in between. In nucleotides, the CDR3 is TGTGCCAGCAGCCAACGACTAGATCTCACAGATACGCAGTATTTT. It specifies CASSQRLDLTDTQYF.

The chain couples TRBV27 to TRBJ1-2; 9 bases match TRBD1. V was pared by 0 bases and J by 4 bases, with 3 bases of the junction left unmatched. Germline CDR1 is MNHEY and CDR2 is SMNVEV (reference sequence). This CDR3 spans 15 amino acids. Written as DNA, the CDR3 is TGTGCCAGCAGTTTATCGACAGGGGGGGTCTATGGCTACACCTTC. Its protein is CASSLSTGGVYGYTF.

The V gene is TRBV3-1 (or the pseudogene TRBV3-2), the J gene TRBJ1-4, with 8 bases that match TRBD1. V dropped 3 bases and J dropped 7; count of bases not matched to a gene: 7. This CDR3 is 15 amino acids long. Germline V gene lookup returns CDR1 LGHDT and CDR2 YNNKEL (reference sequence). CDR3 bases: TGTGCCAGCAGCCACCCGACAGGGGAAAGTGAAAAACTGTTTTTT. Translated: CASSHPTGESEKLFF.

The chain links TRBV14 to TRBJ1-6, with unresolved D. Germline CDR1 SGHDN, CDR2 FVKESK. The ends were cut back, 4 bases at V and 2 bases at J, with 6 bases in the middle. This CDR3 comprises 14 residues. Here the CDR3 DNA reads TGTGCCAGCAGCCCGGGAGCCTATAATTCACCCCTCCACTTT. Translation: CASSPGAYNSPLHF.

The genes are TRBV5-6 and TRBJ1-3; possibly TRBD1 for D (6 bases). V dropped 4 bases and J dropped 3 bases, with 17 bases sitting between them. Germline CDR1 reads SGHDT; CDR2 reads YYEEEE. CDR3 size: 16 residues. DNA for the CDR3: TGTGCCAGCAGCCCACGACAGGAGATATTTGGAAACACCATATATTTT. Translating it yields CASSPRQEIFGNTIYF.

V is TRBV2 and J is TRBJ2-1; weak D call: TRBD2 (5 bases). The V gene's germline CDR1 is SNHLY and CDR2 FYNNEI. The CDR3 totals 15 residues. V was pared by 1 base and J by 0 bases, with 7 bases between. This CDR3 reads CASSEGGSSYNEQFF. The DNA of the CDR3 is TGTGCCAGCAGTGAAGGTGGGAGCTCCTACAATGAGCAGTTCTTC.

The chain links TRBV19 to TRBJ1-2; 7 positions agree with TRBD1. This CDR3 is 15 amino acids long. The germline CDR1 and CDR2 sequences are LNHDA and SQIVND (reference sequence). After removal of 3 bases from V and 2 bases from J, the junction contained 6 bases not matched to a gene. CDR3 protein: CASSIRGGANYGYTF. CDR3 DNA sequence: TGTGCCAGTAGTATTCGAGGGGGCGCGAACTATGGCTACACCTTC.